These 19 T cell receptor beta chains share one sample of origin, sequenced in a study of blood T cell repertoires in COVID-19. Assay: immunoSEQ multiplex PCR; the TCRdb copy retains only in-frame clones and omits some. Of about 190,000 clones listed, 70% to 85% are singletons. The sample was peripheral blood. The receptors shown here come from an elderly man with COVID-19, enrolled during active disease.

The J gene is TRBJ2-5, the V gene TRBV7-2, with D perhaps TRBD1 (5 bases). With 3 bases removed from V and 6 bases from J, the gap between germline ends came to 11 bases. Germline values: CDR1 SGHTA, CDR2 FQGNSA. CDR3 length: 13 amino acids. This CDR3 reads CASSLGPPKTQYF. Written as DNA, the CDR3 is TGTGCCAGCAGCTTGGGGCCCCCTAAGACCCAGTACTTC.

The chain couples TRBV7-3 to TRBJ2-1; 9 nucleotides agree with TRBD2. Unmatched junction bases numbered 5, after V lost 3 bases and J lost 5 bases. The CDR3 extends over 15 amino acids. Germline V lookup: CDR1 SGHTA, CDR2 FQGTGA. The CDR3 is CASSFRAGGHNEQFF. The CDR3 DNA sequence: TGTGCCAGCAGCTTTCGAGCGGGGGGTCACAATGAGCAGTTCTTC.

This chain uses TRBV3-1 (or the pseudogene TRBV3-2) with TRBJ2-6; D remains ambiguous. Trimming stripped 1 base from V and 1 base from J, with 11 bases between. Germline V gene data show CDR1 as LGHDT and CDR2 as YNNKEL (reference sequence). The CDR3 runs to 17 residues. CDR3 protein: CASSQGHRVSGANVLTF. The CDR3 DNA reads as TGTGCCAGCAGCCAAGGGCACCGGGTTTCTGGGGCCAACGTCCTGACTTTC.

The chain links TRBV9 to TRBJ2-5, with 7 positions matching TRBD1. Per germline, CDR1 SGDLS and CDR2 YYNGEE. The length of the CDR3 is 14 residues. The V segment lost 3 bases and the J segment 3 bases; nucleotides outside the gene matches: 5. The CDR3 DNA reads TGTGCCAGCAGCGAGGGGACAGAAAAAGAGACCCAGTACTTC. This codes for CASSEGTEKETQYF. Looking up the rest from reference TRBV9 and TRBJ2-5 gives the full variable domain: DSGVTQTPKHLITATGQRVTLRCSPRSGDLSVYWYQQSLDQGLQFLIQYYNGEERAKGNILERFSAQQFPDLHSELNLSSLELGDSALYFCASSEGTEKETQYFGPGTRLLVL.

The rearrangement uses TRBV5-8 and TRBJ2-5, with D possibly matching TRBD1 (6 bases). The V gene lost 1 base and the J gene lost 4 bases, with 14 bases spanning the gap. This CDR3 is built from 15 residues. Germline assignment: CDR1 SGHTS and CDR2 YDEGEE. The CDR3 coding sequence is TGTGCCAGCAGCTTGTGGTTTCAGGGGAGAGAGACCCAGTACTTC. It codes for CASSLWFQGRETQYF. The full variable domain, rest sourced from reference TRBV5-8 and TRBJ2-5, is EAGVTQSPTHLIKTRGQQATLRCSPISGHTSVYWYQQALGLGLQFLLWYDEGEERNRGNFPPRFSGRQFPNYSSELNVNALELEDSALYLCASSLWFQGRETQYFGPGTRLLVL.

This chain links TRBV10-2 with TRBJ1-2; D is ambiguous. With 1 base removed from V and 6 bases from J, the gap between germline ends came to 9 bases. Germline loops: CDR1 WSHSY, CDR2 SAAADI. The CDR3 has 13 amino acids. The CDR3 bases are TGCGCCAGCAGTGAGTTTTTTCAGGATGGCTACACCTTC. The encoded protein is CASSEFFQDGYTF.

J is TRBJ1-4 and V is TRBV2; D might be TRBD1 (6 bases). The CDR3 length is 14 residues. Germline V CDR1 and CDR2: SNHLY, FYNNEI. V lost 6 bases and J 5 bases, leaving 13 bases between the germline ends. CDR3 bases: TGTGCCAGCAGGATCACAGGGTCAAATGAAAAACTGTTTTTT. Its protein product is CASRITGSNEKLFF.

V and J are TRBV11-3 and TRBJ1-1; 8 bases map to TRBD1. The V segment lost 2 bases and the J segment 8 bases; nucleotides outside the gene matches: 7. This CDR3 spans 14 amino acids. Germline CDR1 and CDR2: SGHNT and YENEEA. The CDR3 nucleotides read TGTGCCAGCAGCTTAACAGGGGGTTGGATAGAAGCTTTCTTT. This translates into CASSLTGGWIEAFF.

For this clone: This CDR3 is also generated by other DNA sequences in the sample. The chain employs TRBV18 and TRBJ1-2, with 7 bases matching TRBD1. Trimming at V came to 2 bases and at J to 4 bases, leaving 1 base not matched to a gene. CDR3 length: 13 amino acids. Germline V gene lookup returns CDR1 KGHSH and CDR2 LQKENI. The CDR3, as DNA: TGTGCCAGCTCACCAGGGACAGCCTATGGCTACACCTTC. Translating gives CASSPGTAYGYTF.

The chain employs TRBV14 and TRBJ2-2; 9 nucleotides align to TRBD2. J gave up 0 bases and V 5 bases, and 4 bases lay outside the gene matches. CDR1 is SGHDN and CDR2 is FVKESK in the germline V gene. The CDR3 extends over 16 amino acids. CDR3 DNA sequence: TGTGCCAGCAGCTCCCGCGGGGGGGCGAACACCGGGGAGCTGTTTTTT. It encodes CASSSRGGANTGELFF. The full variable domain, rest sourced from reference TRBV14 and TRBJ2-2, is EAGVTQFPSHSVIEKGQTVTLRCDPISGHDNLYWYRRVMGKEIKFLLHFVKESKQDESGMPNNRFLAERTGGTYSTLKVQPAELEDSGVYFCASSSRGGANTGELFFGEGSRLTVL.

The chain is built from TRBV28 and TRBJ1-6; D is unresolved. Trimming took off 5 bases at V and 10 bases at J, with 15 bases between the two ends. The CDR3 extends over 14 amino acids. Germline V gene lookup returns CDR1 MDHEN and CDR2 SYDVKM. The CDR3 sequence: CASSLPARGSPLHF. The CDR3 DNA follows: TGTGCCAGCAGTCTCCCGGCCCGCGGGTCACCCCTCCACTTT.

The chain uses TRBV5-5 and TRBJ1-4; perhaps TRBD1 as D (5 bases). CDR1 is SGHKS, CDR2 YYEKEE, per germline (reference sequence). V was cut by 4 bases and J by 1 base, with 11 bases left in between. This CDR3 spans 15 amino acids. The CDR3 loop is CASSRQTLTNEKLFF. The CDR3 DNA sequence: TGTGCCAGCAGCCGACAGACTCTAACTAATGAAAAACTGTTTTTT.

The CDR3 reads CASSLASGNGYTF. CDR3 bases: TGTGCCAGCAGCTTAGCCTCGGGGAATGGCTACACCTTC. The J gene is TRBJ1-2, the V gene TRBV11-2; D is unclear. Germline-derived CDR1 and CDR2 are SGHAT and FQNNGV. This CDR3 spans 13 amino acids. Trimming shortened V by 1 base and J by 6 bases, and 9 bases separated the two germline ends.

The chain carries TRBV11-3 and TRBJ1-5, with D possibly being TRBD1 (6 bases). Germline V CDR1 and CDR2: SGHNT, YENEEA. Trimming removed 5 bases at V and 1 base at J, with 9 bases between. The CDR3 runs to 14 residues. This CDR3 is CASSTTGSNQPQHF. DNA of the CDR3: TGTGCCAGCAGCACAACAGGGAGCAATCAGCCCCAGCATTTT.

This clone has only one observation. The chain combines TRBV6-5 with TRBJ1-1, with D possibly TRBD1 on 5 matching bases. CDR1 and CDR2 (germline): MNHEY, SVGAGI. This CDR3 region has 12 residues. V was cut by 7 bases and J by 8 bases, with 14 bases left in between. The CDR3 here is CASTPWGREAFF. The CDR3, as DNA: TGTGCCAGCACCCCCTGGGGCAGGGAAGCTTTCTTT.

This sequence joins TRBV5-8 and TRBJ1-6; the D gene is possibly TRBD1 (5 bases). V shed 3 bases and J shed 9 bases, with 16 bases lying between them. The germline gives CDR1 SGHTS, CDR2 YDEGEE. The CDR3 has 15 residues. CDR3 residues: CASSSVRQGRSPLHF. For the CDR3, the DNA is TGTGCCAGCAGCTCGGTTCGGCAGGGTCGTTCACCCCTCCACTTT.

The chain uses TRBV2 and TRBJ2-3, with a weak D call TRBD1 (5 bases). V lost 7 bases, J lost 0 bases, and 8 bases lay in between. Germline CDR1 and CDR2: SNHLY and FYNNEI. The CDR3 has 13 amino acids. CDR3 coding DNA: TGTGCCAGCATGACAGACAGCACAGATACGCAGTATTTT. As protein: CASMTDSTDTQYF.

The chain recombines TRBV7-2 with TRBJ2-5; D perhaps matches TRBD2 (6 bases). Between the trimmed V and J ends, which lost 1 base and 5 bases, there was a span of 17 bases. Per the germline V gene, CDR1 is SGHTA and CDR2 is FQGNSA. The CDR3 spans 16 residues. CDR3 amino acids: CASSLGPAVAGETQYF. DNA for the CDR3: TGTGCCAGCAGCTTAGGGCCAGCGGTCGCGGGGGAGACCCAGTACTTC. The entire variable domain, with the rest obtained from reference TRBV7-2 and TRBJ2-5, is as follows: GAGVSQSPSNKVTEKGKDVELRCDPISGHTALYWYRQSLGQGLEFLIYFQGNSAPDKSGLPSDRFSAERTGGSVSTLTIQRTQQEDSAVYLCASSLGPAVAGETQYFGPGTRLLVL.

This chain joins TRBV7-2 and TRBJ2-7; D may be TRBD1 (6 bases). V shed 1 base and J shed 4 bases, with 17 bases lying between them. This CDR3 has 16 amino acids. Germline loops: CDR1 SGHTA, CDR2 FQGNSA. The CDR3 reads CASSLEGHLNPYEQYF. In nucleotides, the CDR3 is TGTGCCAGCAGCTTAGAGGGACATCTCAACCCTTACGAGCAGTACTTC. Complete variable domain (other parts from reference TRBV7-2 and TRBJ2-7): GAGVSQSPSNKVTEKGKDVELRCDPISGHTALYWYRQSLGQGLEFLIYFQGNSAPDKSGLPSDRFSAERTGGSVSTLTIQRTQQEDSAVYLCASSLEGHLNPYEQYFGPGTRLTVT.